The sequence of this TCR beta chain was determined in a study of blood T cell repertoires in COVID-19. Study-wide background: Donors in the United States, Italy and Spain gave samples during acute or convalescent COVID-19. Nucleic acid was either cDNA or gDNA, and it came from T cells, B-cell-depleted T cells, or PBMCs.

In the original analysis: Amplification from reference gene primers served as the basis for estimated nucleated cell counts. Measured with immunoSEQ multiplex PCR; TCRdb has only the in-frame clones, and not every one. Clonal size and the V and J genes are those of that table, whereas D and trimming came from the DNA. In the table there are over 55,000 clones, 80% to 85% of which are singletons. The CDR3 spans 17 residues. Germline CDR1 is SGHTA and CDR2 is FQGNSA. Trimming pared 5 bases from V and 4 bases from J, leaving 21 bases between. The sequence came from a man aged 45-65 years with active COVID-19. The source material was peripheral blood. V usage is TRBV7-2 and J usage is TRBJ2-1; either TRBD1 or TRBD2 may supply D (6 bases each). CDR3 in DNA: TGTGCCAGCAGCGTAGGGGGAGGCCTACCCAAATACAATGAGCAGTTCTTC. Protein sequence: CASSVGGGLPKYNEQFF.